This passage covers 19 T cell receptor beta chains from one sample sequenced in a study of pediatric ulcerative colitis. Clones were sequenced by immunoSEQ multiplex PCR, and TCRdb holds only the in-frame ones, with some missing. Here the sample spans about 64,000 clones, approximately 87% being singletons. Input material: blood. The receptors stem from a boy between 10 and 17 years old with severe ulcerative colitis.

This chain joins TRBV30 and TRBJ1-2, with TRBD1 identical over 7 bases. V lost 1 base and J lost 6; bases outside the gene matches: 8. Germline V gene lookup returns CDR1 GTSNPN and CDR2 SVGIG (reference sequence). The CDR3 length is 14 residues. CDR3 DNA sequence: TGTGCCTGGAGTGACGACAGGGTTCCAAATGGCTACACCTTC. Amino acid sequence: CAWSDDRVPNGYTF.

V and J are TRBV30 and TRBJ2-3, with TRBD2 identical over 8 bases. The CDR3 is 12 amino acids. CDR1 and CDR2 from the germline V gene are GTSNPN and SVGIG (reference sequence). The CDR3 nucleotides read TGTGCGATCAGCGGGAGTGGGGATACGCAGTATTTT. Translation: CAISGSGDTQYF.

This rearrangement joins TRBV27 to TRBJ1-2; D uncertain. In germline, CDR1 is MNHEY, CDR2 SMNVEV (reference sequence). Deletions cut 0 bases from V and 7 bases from J, with 9 bases between. The CDR3 contains 13 residues. In nucleotides, the CDR3 is TGTGCCAGCAGTTTATCAGCGGGGAGTGGCTACACCTTC. This translates into CASSLSAGSGYTF.

This sequence joins TRBV4-1 and TRBJ1-2; D perhaps matches TRBD1 (5 bases). The germline CDR1 and CDR2 sequences are MGHRA and YSYEKL. The CDR3 runs to 14 residues. V was shortened by 0 bases and J by 4 bases, with 9 bases between the two germline ends. The CDR3 is CASSQERGGYGYTF. CDR3 DNA sequence: TGCGCCAGCAGCCAAGAAAGGGGTGGCTATGGCTACACCTTC.

The chain combines TRBV9 with TRBJ2-5; D is ambiguous. Trimming took off 1 base at V and 2 bases at J, with 12 bases between the two ends. Germline V lookup: CDR1 SGDLS, CDR2 YYNGEE. The CDR3 spans 15 residues. The CDR3 DNA follows: TGTGCCAGCAGCGTAAGTCCTTCGGTACAAGAGACCCAGTACTTC. The encoded protein is CASSVSPSVQETQYF.

V gene TRBV11-2 combines with J gene TRBJ2-1; 11 nucleotides align to TRBD2. CDR1 is SGHAT and CDR2 is FQNNGV in the germline V gene. With 5 bases clipped from V and 8 bases from J, the junction kept 11 bases outside the gene matches. The CDR3 has 16 residues. CDR3 protein: CASSRTGTSGTHEQFF. In nucleotides, the CDR3 is TGTGCCAGCAGCCGGACTGGGACTAGCGGCACACATGAGCAGTTCTTC.

The chain combines TRBV7-6 with TRBJ2-5; a weak D match, TRBD2 (6 bases). Germline V gene sequence: CDR1 SGHVS, CDR2 FNYEAQ. V shed 5 bases and J shed 5 bases, with 18 bases lying between them. The CDR3 runs to 15 residues. The CDR3 sequence is CASSATGLSGETQYF. Written as DNA, the CDR3 is TGTGCCAGCAGCGCAACGGGCCTAAGCGGGGAGACCCAGTACTTC.

V usage is TRBV27 and J usage is TRBJ1-2, with TRBD1 as a possible D gene (5 bases). The CDR3 runs 15 residues. Trimming removed 0 bases from V and 4 bases from J, with 12 bases in between. Germline V gives CDR1 MNHEY, CDR2 SMNVEV (reference sequence). The CDR3 DNA reads as TGTGCCAGCAGTTTATCGGGCCGCGGGGCCTATGGCTACACCTTC. This encodes CASSLSGRGAYGYTF.

This clone was observed a few times. CDR3: CASSYSEGETEAFF. The CDR3 nucleotides are TGTGCCAGCAGTTACTCGGAGGGGGAAACTGAAGCTTTCTTT. The chain is built from TRBV6-5 and TRBJ1-1, with D possibly matching TRBD1 (6 bases). Trimming took 0 bases from V and 5 from J, leaving 10 bases between them. Germline loops: CDR1 MNHEY, CDR2 SVGAGI. CDR3 length: 14 residues.

This clone occurred a few times. The genes are TRBV21-1 and TRBJ2-7; the D call TRBD2 from the table was never checked on the DNA. TRBV21-1 is designated a pseudogene. This CDR3 has 14 residues. CDR3 loop: CASTGLAGAYEQYF. The CDR3 DNA is TGTGCCAGCACGGGACTAGCGGGAGCCTACGAGCAGTACTTC.

J is TRBJ2-3 and V is TRBV10-1; the D gene is possibly TRBD2 (6 bases). Trimming stripped 6 bases from V and 1 base from J, with 8 bases between. This CDR3 has 13 residues. Looked up from germline, CDR1 is WNHNN and CDR2 is SYGVQD (reference sequence). The CDR3 sequence is CASSRERTDTQYF. Here the CDR3 DNA reads TGCGCCAGCAGCCGGGAGCGCACAGATACGCAGTATTTT.

J is TRBJ2-7 and V is TRBV19; 7 bases line up with TRBD1. The CDR3 runs 14 residues. The germline gives CDR1 LNHDA, CDR2 SQIVND (reference sequence). Trimming cost V 7 bases and J 3 bases; bases outside gene matches: 9. CDR3 region: CASTDREGGYEQYF. The CDR3 DNA reads TGTGCCAGTACAGACAGGGAAGGTGGCTACGAGCAGTACTTC.

J is TRBJ1-2 and V is TRBV13, with TRBD1 matching 8 bases. The CDR3 is 15 amino acids. V was clipped by 7 bases and J by 8 bases; unmatched bases: 15. Germline CDR1 and CDR2: PRHDT and FYEKMQ (reference sequence). The chain's CDR3 is CASKRPPTGEDGYTF. The CDR3 DNA follows: TGTGCCAGCAAGCGCCCTCCGACAGGGGAGGACGGCTACACCTTC.

Only a few counts were recorded for this clone. The rearrangement links TRBV10-3 to TRBJ1-3; D is ambiguous. The CDR3 is made up of 15 amino acids. V was cut by 3 bases and J by 0 bases, with 9 bases left in between. Germline CDR1 reads ENHRY; CDR2 reads SYGVKD. The CDR3 loop reads CAISDGANSGNTIYF. DNA for the CDR3: TGTGCCATCAGTGATGGAGCTAACTCTGGAAACACCATATATTTT.

This chain connects TRBV10-3 to TRBJ1-2; a possible D gene is TRBD1 (5 bases). CDR1 ENHRY and CDR2 SYGVKD come from the germline V gene. The CDR3 consists of 14 residues. The CDR3 sequence: CAPVRTMFIYGYTF. In DNA form, the CDR3 reads TGTGCTCCCGTCCGGACAATGTTTATTTATGGCTACACCTTC.

This clone was recorded once. J is TRBJ2-7 and V is TRBV29-1, with D maybe TRBD1 (6 bases). This CDR3 has 12 amino acids. V lost 5 bases, J lost 3 bases, and 11 bases lay in between. Germline CDR1 SQVTM, CDR2 ANQGSEA. The CDR3 nucleotides are TGCAGCGTTTCGGACAGACTCTACGAGCAGTACTTC. Translation: CSVSDRLYEQYF.

V gene TRBV11-2 combines with J gene TRBJ2-7; D might be TRBD1 or TRBD2, each matching 5 bases. Germline CDR1 reads SGHAT; CDR2 reads FQNNGV. Trimming pared 4 bases from V and 2 bases from J, leaving 18 bases between. This CDR3 contains 16 residues. The CDR3 reads CASSSPSTGPTYEQYF. The DNA for the CDR3 is TGTGCCAGCAGCTCCCCCTCGACGGGACCAACCTACGAGCAGTACTTC.

V gene TRBV11-2 combines with J gene TRBJ2-3, with TRBD1 matching over 7 bases. V shed 6 bases and J 7 bases; nucleotides not matched to a gene: 10. CDR3 length: 14 residues. CDR1 SGHAT and CDR2 FQNNGV come from the germline V gene. CDR3 loop: CASSLGTAPYTQYF. CDR3 nucleotides: TGTGCCAGCAGTCTAGGGACAGCCCCATATACGCAGTATTTT.

The V and J genes are TRBV6-1 and TRBJ1-1; a possible D gene is TRBD1 (5 bases). This CDR3 contains 15 residues. CDR1 MNHNS and CDR2 SASEGT come from the germline V gene. Trimming pared 3 bases from V and 0 bases from J, leaving 11 bases between. The CDR3 sequence: CASSDRAPVNTEAFF. The CDR3 DNA reads TGTGCCAGCAGTGACAGGGCGCCGGTGAACACTGAAGCTTTCTTT.